This TCR beta chain was identified during a study of T cells after yellow fever vaccination. Study in general: Some fractions had low cell numbers, and these were prepared with SMART-Seq v4 Ultra Low Input. Whole-study findings and limits: There was a possibility that FACS-sorted repertoires contained abundant clonotypes contaminating from the bulk population. After the booster, over 95% of CD4 and about 90% of CD8 primary-response clones were re-detected.

TCRdb re-called the 5' RACE reads with MiXCR, one entry per CDR3 protein. The sample consists of some 600,000 distinct CDR3 sequences, about 15% of them appearing once. As for this clonotype: The target antigen is unknown.

CDR3 length: 16 amino acids. Per the germline V gene, CDR1 is ENHRY and CDR2 is SYGVKD. Trimming cost V 3 bases and J 4 bases; bases outside gene matches: 5. The receptor was derived from a man between 18 and 29 years old who received the YFV17D yellow fever vaccine. The chain uses TRBV10-3 and TRBJ2-1; the match to TRBD2 covers 11 bases. This specimen consisted of PBMCs, obtained around 5 days after the first yellow fever vaccination. This chain's CDR3 is CAISDLAGGLYNEQFF. The DNA of the CDR3 is TGTGCCATCAGTGATCTAGCGGGGGGCCTATACAATGAGCAGTTCTTC.